This TCR beta chain was documented in a study of cytomegalovirus exposure and HLA in healthy donors. About the research overall: T cells numbering around 180 million yielded around 120 million unique TCR beta sequences in an earlier analysis.

This CDR3 spans 14 amino acids. Per germline, CDR1 ENHRY and CDR2 SYGVKD. Trimming took off 2 bases at V and 8 bases at J, with 12 bases between the two ends. 60 Vbeta and 13 Jbeta primers were used in PCR. Sequenced by immunoSEQ multiplex PCR; TCRdb stores in-frame clones only, minus some. In total, the table holds tens of thousands of clones. The specimen was PBMCs. The receptor comes from a man in his fifties or sixties in good health and CMV-seropositive. This chain links TRBV10-3 with TRBJ1-4; D is uncertain. In DNA form, the CDR3 reads TGTGCCATCAGTGAGGGCAGATCCGGGGAAAAACTGTTTTTT. Translation gives CAISEGRSGEKLFF.